This TCR beta chain was identified during a study of T-cell reconstitution after alpha-beta-depleted transplantation in children. This CDR3 spans 15 amino acids. V was trimmed by 6 bases and J by 2 bases, leaving 18 bases between them. Germline loops: CDR1 DFQATT, CDR2 SNEGSKA (reference sequence). It was with unique molecular identifiers that the TCRbeta library was prepared. TCRdb fed the PCR reads into MiXCR, producing one record per CDR3 protein. The sample contains about 980,000 distinct CDR3 sequences, around 30% of which appear only once. Points on this clonotype: The target antigen is unknown.

Findings of the study overall: T-cell counts and diversity at one year following transplant were attributed mainly to newly produced T cells.

The chain uses TRBV20-1 and TRBJ2-3; D possibly corresponds to TRBD2 (6 bases). The clonotype was recovered from a boy in the first two years of life who had a stem cell transplant for SCID, so the T cells may come from the graft donor. This sample comprised PBMCs, mostly from graft donor cells, obtained 360 days after TCRalphabeta/CD19-depleted stem cell transplant. The CDR3 nucleotides are TGCAGTGCCGAAGGGTCTAGCGTGGCCACAGATACGCAGTATTTT. Protein: CSAEGSSVATDTQYF.